These 5 T cell receptor beta chains originate from one sample sequenced in a study of siplizumab effects on memory and regulatory T cells. These receptors lack a known antigen. The cells of the mixed lymphocyte reaction underwent an approximately six-day coculture at 37°C. Libraries were prepared by immunoSEQ multiplex PCR; TCRdb keeps only in-frame clonotypes and omits some of them. The data hold approximately 9,600 clones, with roughly 45% observed a single time. Source material: CFSE-low (dividing) CD8+ T cells sorted from an allogeneic mixed lymphocyte reaction. These receptors came from a human donor in good health; the cells came from an allogeneic mixed lymphocyte reaction.

The genes are TRBV27 and TRBJ2-7; either TRBD1 or TRBD2 may fit D (5 bases each). The V end lost 6 bases, the J end lost 0 bases, and 15 bases lay between the germline ends. CDR3 length: 15 residues. From germline, CDR1 is MNHEY and CDR2 SMNVEV (reference sequence). CDR3 loop: CASSLRGLSSYEQYF. CDR3 coding DNA: TGTGCCAGCAGCCTCCGGGGCCTAAGCTCCTACGAGCAGTACTTC.

Sample share makes this clone medium-sized. This chain connects TRBV7-2 to TRBJ2-7, with D maybe TRBD2 (7 bases). Per the germline V gene, CDR1 is SGHTA and CDR2 is FQGNSA. The CDR3 loop spans 13 amino acids. The V and J ends lost 5 bases and 5 bases respectively, with 13 bases between them. Here the CDR3 DNA reads TGTGCCAGCAGCGAAAGGGGGGGCCACGAGCAGTACTTC. Translating gives CASSERGGHEQYF. The whole variable domain, filled in from reference TRBV7-2 and TRBJ2-7, reads GAGVSQSPSNKVTEKGKDVELRCDPISGHTALYWYRQSLGQGLEFLIYFQGNSAPDKSGLPSDRFSAERTGGSVSTLTIQRTQQEDSAVYLCASSERGGHEQYFGPGTRLTVT.

V is TRBV4-1 and J is TRBJ2-1, with 8 bases lining up with TRBD2. The V gene's germline CDR1 is MGHRA and CDR2 YSYEKL. Trimming took 4 bases from V and 5 from J; bases not matched to a gene: 10. The CDR3 is 16 residues long. CDR3 sequence: CASSPLGLAHHNEQFF. CDR3 DNA: TGCGCCAGCAGCCCCCTAGGACTAGCACACCACAATGAGCAGTTCTTC.

This chain uses TRBV7-9 with TRBJ1-5; tentatively, D is TRBD1 (6 bases). The CDR3 consists of 16 residues. Germline V gene lookup returns CDR1 SEHNR and CDR2 FQNEAQ (reference sequence). V was trimmed by 3 bases and J by 3 bases, leaving 15 bases between them. The CDR3 DNA is TGTGCCAGCAGCTTCACAGGGACGGGAAACAATCAGCCCCAGCATTTT. Residues: CASSFTGTGNNQPQHF. Full variable domain (rest looked up from reference TRBV7-9 and TRBJ1-5): DTGVSQNPRHKITKRGQNVTFRCDPISEHNRLYWYRQTLGQGPEFLTYFQNEAQLEKSRLLSDRFSAERPKGSFSTLEIQRTEQGDSAMYLCASSFTGTGNNQPQHFGDGTRLSIL.

This clone counts as medium-sized. The gene calls are TRBV9 and TRBJ1-1; TRBD1 is a possible D gene (6 bases). Germline CDR1 reads SGDLS; CDR2 reads YYNGEE. The germline V and J ends were trimmed by 7 bases and 2 bases, with 18 bases remaining between them. This CDR3 has 15 residues. The CDR3 DNA sequence: TGTGCCAGCCGCCCTCATGACAGGTTAAACACTGAAGCTTTCTTT. Protein product: CASRPHDRLNTEAFF.